This T cell receptor (beta chain) was observed in a study of tumor-infiltrating lymphocytes in primary liver carcinoma. Study summary: Staging of the tumors gave T1-T3 N0M0, with widths of roughly 4.2 to 11 cm. About 3.65 to 7.5 million productive TCRbeta reads were obtained from the samples, with similar numbers across tissue types. General study findings and limits: No more than about 8-24% of top clones could be seen in all five tumor regions.

Worth noting for this clonotype: Its specificity is not known. The junction departs from germline at one end; a sequencing error may be responsible.

Germline V lookup: CDR1 LGHNA, CDR2 YNFKEQ. CDR3 length: 15 residues. Joint extraction of RNA and DNA used about 17-31 mg of bulk tissue that was unsorted. Every tumor contributed samples taken at five separate regions. A constant-region primer served to make TCR beta cDNA from roughly 500 ng total RNA. Investigators got TCR beta libraries out of three nested multiplex PCR rounds, done with slightly modified ARM-PCR. Running 9 to 11 cycles apiece, the first two PCR rounds relied on TRBV1-TRBV30 forward primers together with a C-beta reverse primer. Each CDR3 protein gets one entry after TCRdb re-called the multiplex PCR reads with MiXCR. The sample has some 55,000 distinct CDR3 sequences, about 68% seen once.

Sequenced sample: liver tumor tissue from sampling region 2. Subset reported: tumor region T2, inferior pole. This TCR was sampled from a man between 40 and 49 years old with primary liver carcinoma and hepatitis B virus infection. This rearrangement joins TRBV4-2 to TRBJ2-2; possibly TRBD1 for D (6 bases). The CDR3 bases are TGTGCCAGCAGCCAAGACCTACAGGGATCCGGGGAACTGTTGTTT. It yields the protein CASSQDLQGSGELLF.